The subject of this entry is one TCR beta chain. No antigen is known for it. This specimen comes from a study of CD8 T cells in Susac syndrome. V lost 3 bases, J lost 3 bases, and 9 bases lay in between. The CDR3 runs 14 residues. Germline CDR1 and CDR2: LNHDA and SQIVND (reference sequence). General study findings and limits: The CD4+ T cell repertoire of patients with Susac syndrome showed no detectable clonal expansion.

Random-hexamer reverse transcription was applied to roughly 0.45 to 1 ug RNA. TCRdb reprocessed the immunoSEQ multiplex PCR reads via MiXCR and lists one record per CDR3 protein. The repertoire holds about 120,000 distinct CDR3 sequences, with under 96% as singletons. The TCR originated in a human donor with Susac syndrome. The sequenced sample consisted of CD4+ T cells from PBMCs. This rearrangement joins TRBV19 to TRBJ2-4, with D tentatively TRBD1 or TRBD2 (5 bases each). The CDR3 reads CASSMTGLKNIQYF. The CDR3 region has the DNA TGTGCCAGTAGTATGACGGGGCTCAAAAACATTCAGTACTTC.